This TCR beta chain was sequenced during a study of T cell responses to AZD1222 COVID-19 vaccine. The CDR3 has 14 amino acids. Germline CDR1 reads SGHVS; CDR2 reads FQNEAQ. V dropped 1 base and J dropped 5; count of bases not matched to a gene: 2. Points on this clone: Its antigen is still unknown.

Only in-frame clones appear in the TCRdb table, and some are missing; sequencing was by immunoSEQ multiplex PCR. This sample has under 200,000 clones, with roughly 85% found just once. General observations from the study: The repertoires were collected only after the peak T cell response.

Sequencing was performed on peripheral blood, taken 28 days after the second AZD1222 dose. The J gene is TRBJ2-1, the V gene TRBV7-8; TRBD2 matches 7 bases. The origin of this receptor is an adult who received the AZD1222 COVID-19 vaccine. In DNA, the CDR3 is TGTGCCAGCAGCTTAGGACTAGCAGACAATGAGCAGTTCTTC. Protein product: CASSLGLADNEQFF.